The next 4 T cell receptor beta chains were all read from a single sample in a study of yellow fever vaccine responses in identical twins. TCRdb independently ran MiXCR on the RT-PCR reads; one entry per CDR3 protein. The profile shows 20,000 or so distinct CDR3 sequences, around 72% of them singletons. The sample here was T cells from blood (PBMCs), unsorted or a sorted subset (not recorded which), taken before or after yellow fever vaccination (not recorded which). The receptors were sampled from a woman under 30 who received the yellow fever vaccine.

V usage is TRBV7-2 and J usage is TRBJ2-7; no definite D call. Germline CDR1 reads SGHTA; CDR2 reads FQGNSA. CDR3 length: 15 residues. Trimming shortened V by 0 bases and J by 0 bases, and 9 bases separated the two germline ends. The CDR3 nucleotides are TGTGCCAGCAGCTTAGCGTTGGGGATCTCCTACGAGCAGTACTTC. It translates to CASSLALGISYEQYF.

Regarding this clonotype: At one end the junction does not follow the germline gene, possibly because of a read error. The chain has TRBV12-3 or TRBV12-4 and TRBJ1-1; D uncertain. This CDR3 spans 13 amino acids. In nucleotides, the CDR3 is TGTGCCAGCAGTTTAGGTTTGAAAACTGAAGCTTTCTTT. Protein sequence: CASSLGLKTEAFF.

The chain carries TRBV5-1 and TRBJ2-3; D unclear. The germline gives CDR1 SGHRS, CDR2 YFSETQ. Deletions cut 5 bases from V and 5 bases from J, with 15 bases between. The CDR3 extends over 14 amino acids. CDR3 nucleotides: TGCGCCAGCAGAGTACGCCCCGCCGTAGATACGCAGTATTTT. Protein sequence: CASRVRPAVDTQYF.

The genes are TRBV2 and TRBJ2-3; 12 bases fit TRBD2. After removal of 4 bases from V and 1 base from J, the junction contained 9 bases not matched to a gene. The CDR3 is 18 residues long. Germline values: CDR1 SNHLY, CDR2 FYNNEI. DNA for the CDR3: TGTGCCAGCAGTGGGTCCCGACTAGCGGGAGACCGCACAGATACGCAGTATTTT. Protein product: CASSGSRLAGDRTDTQYF.